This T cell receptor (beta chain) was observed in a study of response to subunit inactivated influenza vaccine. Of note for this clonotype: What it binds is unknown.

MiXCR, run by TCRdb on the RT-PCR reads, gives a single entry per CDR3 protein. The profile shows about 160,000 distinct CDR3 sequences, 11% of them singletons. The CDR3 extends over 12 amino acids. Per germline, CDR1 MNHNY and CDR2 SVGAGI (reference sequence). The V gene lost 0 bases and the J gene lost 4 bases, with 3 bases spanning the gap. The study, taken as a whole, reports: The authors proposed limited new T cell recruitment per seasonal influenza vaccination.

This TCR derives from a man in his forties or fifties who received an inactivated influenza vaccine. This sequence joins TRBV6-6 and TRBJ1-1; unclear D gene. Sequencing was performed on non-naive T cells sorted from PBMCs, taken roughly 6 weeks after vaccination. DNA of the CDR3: TGTGCCAGCAGTTACTCCCCCACTGAAGCTTTCTTT. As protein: CASSYSPTEAFF.